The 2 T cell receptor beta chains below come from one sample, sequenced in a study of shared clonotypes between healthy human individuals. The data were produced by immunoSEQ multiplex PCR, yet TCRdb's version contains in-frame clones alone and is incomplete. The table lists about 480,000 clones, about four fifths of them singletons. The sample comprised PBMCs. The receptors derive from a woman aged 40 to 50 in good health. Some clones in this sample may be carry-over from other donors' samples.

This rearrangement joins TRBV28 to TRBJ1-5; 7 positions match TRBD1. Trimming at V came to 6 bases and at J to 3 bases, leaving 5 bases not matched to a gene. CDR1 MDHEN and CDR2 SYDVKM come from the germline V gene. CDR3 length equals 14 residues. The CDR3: CASRSGQDNQPQHF. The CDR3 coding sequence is TGTGCCAGCAGAAGTGGACAGGACAATCAGCCCCAGCATTTT.

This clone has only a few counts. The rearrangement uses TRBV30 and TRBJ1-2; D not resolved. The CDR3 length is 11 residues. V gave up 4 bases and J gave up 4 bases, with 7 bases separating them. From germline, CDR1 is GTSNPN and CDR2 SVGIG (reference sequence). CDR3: CAWNTVYGYTF. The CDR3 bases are TGTGCCTGGAATACAGTCTATGGCTACACCTTC.